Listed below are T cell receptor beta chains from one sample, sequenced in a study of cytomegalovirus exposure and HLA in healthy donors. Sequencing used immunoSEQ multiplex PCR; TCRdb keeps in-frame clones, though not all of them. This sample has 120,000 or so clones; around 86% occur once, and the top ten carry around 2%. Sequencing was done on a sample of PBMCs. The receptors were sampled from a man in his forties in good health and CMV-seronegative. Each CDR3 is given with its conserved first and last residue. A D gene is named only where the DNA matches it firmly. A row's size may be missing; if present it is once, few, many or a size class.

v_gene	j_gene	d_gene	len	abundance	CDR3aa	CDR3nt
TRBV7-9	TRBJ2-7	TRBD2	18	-	CASSSSGTSGGPSYEQYF	TGTGCCAGCAGCTCGTCCGGGACTAGCGGGGGTCCCTCCTACGAGCAGTACTTC
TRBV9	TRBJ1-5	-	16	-	CASSVGGRGKLQPQHF	TGTGCCAGCAGCGTAGGGGGCAGGGGCAAGTTGCAGCCCCAGCATTTT
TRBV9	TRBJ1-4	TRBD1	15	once	CASSVARGNNEKLFF	TGTGCCAGCAGCGTAGCCAGGGGGAACAATGAAAAACTGTTTTTT
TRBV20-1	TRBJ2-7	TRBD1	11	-	CSARTGAEQYF	TGCAGTGCTCGAACAGGGGCCGAGCAGTACTTC
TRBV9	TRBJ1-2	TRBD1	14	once	CASTGGQGSYGYTF	TGTGCCAGCACCGGAGGACAGGGAAGTTATGGCTACACCTTC
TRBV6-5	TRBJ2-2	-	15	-	CASSYRGGNTGELFF	TGTGCCAGCAGTTACCGAGGGGGAAACACCGGGGAGCTGTTTTTT
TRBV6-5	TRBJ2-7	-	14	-	CASSLATGSYEQYF	TGTGCCAGCAGCCTAGCCACAGGGAGTTACGAGCAGTACTTC
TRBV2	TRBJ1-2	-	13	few	CASSEGGNYGYTF	TGTGCCAGCAGTGAAGGAGGGAACTATGGCTACACCTTC
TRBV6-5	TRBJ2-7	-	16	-	CASSSPAGHRGWEQYF	TGTGCCAGCAGTTCTCCGGCTGGACACCGGGGGTGGGAGCAGTACTTC
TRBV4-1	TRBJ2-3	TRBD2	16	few	CASSQAGANGFDTQYF	TGCGCCAGCAGCCAGGCGGGAGCCAACGGTTTTGATACGCAGTATTTT
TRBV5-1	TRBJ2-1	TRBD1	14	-	CASSQGQGYNEQFF	TGCGCCAGCAGTCAAGGACAGGGATACAATGAGCAGTTCTTC
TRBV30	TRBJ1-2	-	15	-	CAWSVLDSLTYGYTF	TGTGCCTGGAGTGTTCTTGACAGCTTAACCTATGGCTACACCTTC
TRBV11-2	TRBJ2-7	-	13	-	CASSPPSSYEQYF	TGTGCCAGCAGCCCCCCCAGCTCCTACGAGCAGTACTTC
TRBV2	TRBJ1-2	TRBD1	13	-	CASSATGDLGYTF	TGTGCCAGCAGTGCGACAGGGGACTTAGGCTACACCTTC
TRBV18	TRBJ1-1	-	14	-	CASSPRPGDTEAFF	TGTGCCAGCTCACCACGTCCGGGGGACACTGAAGCTTTCTTT
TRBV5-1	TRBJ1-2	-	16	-	CASSLASGFINYGYTF	TGCGCCAGCAGCTTGGCCTCGGGATTTATTAACTATGGCTACACCTTC
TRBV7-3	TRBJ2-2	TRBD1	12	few	CASQQGTGELFF	TGTGCCAGCCAACAGGGGACCGGGGAGCTGTTTTTT
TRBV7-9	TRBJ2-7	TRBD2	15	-	CASSLGGLAGGEQYF	TGTGCCAGCAGCTTGGGTGGACTAGCGGGGGGCGAGCAGTACTTC
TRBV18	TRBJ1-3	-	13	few	CASSSGSGNTIYF	TGTGCCAGCTCATCCGGCTCTGGAAACACCATATATTTT
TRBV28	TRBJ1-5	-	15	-	CASSSPAVGNQPQHF	TGTGCCAGCAGTTCCCCAGCGGTTGGAAATCAGCCCCAGCATTTT
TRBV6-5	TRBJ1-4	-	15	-	CASSSPGHWIEKLFF	TGTGCCAGCAGTTCCCCGGGACATTGGATTGAAAAACTGTTTTTT
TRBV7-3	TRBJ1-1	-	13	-	CASSLSGTTEAFF	TGTGCCAGCAGCTTATCAGGGACTACTGAAGCTTTCTTT
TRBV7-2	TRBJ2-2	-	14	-	CASSPRRSDMGLFF	TGTGCCAGCAGCCCCAGGAGGTCAGATATGGGGCTGTTTTTT
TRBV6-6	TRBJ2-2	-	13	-	CASSPVDTGELFF	TGTGCCAGCAGCCCGGTGGACACCGGGGAGCTGTTTTTT
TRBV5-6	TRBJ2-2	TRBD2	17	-	CASSFVGLAGNTGELFF	TGTGCCAGCAGCTTTGTCGGACTAGCGGGGAATACCGGGGAGCTGTTTTTT
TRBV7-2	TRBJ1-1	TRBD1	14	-	CASSLAAGGTEAFF	TGTGCCAGCAGCTTAGCTGCAGGGGGCACTGAAGCTTTCTTT